The subject of this entry is one T cell receptor beta chain. As yet, its antigen is unknown. 60 Vbeta and 13 Jbeta primers were used in PCR. TCRdb keeps only in-frame clones here, not all; method: immunoSEQ multiplex PCR. The sample holds about 130,000 clones, 73% seen once. The entry originates in a study of cytomegalovirus exposure and HLA in healthy donors. Study results and caveats: Follow-up analysis later connected one missense variant in DCLRE1C with trimming of TCR beta V- and J-genes. Immune exposure information available was restricted to CMV serostatus.

Germline trimming cut 4 bases from V and 6 bases from J; bases unmatched to any gene: 5. The CDR3 runs 13 residues. Germline CDR1 is WNHNN and CDR2 is SYGVQD (reference sequence). The TCR comes from a man aged 55 to 70 in good health and CMV-seropositive. The chain carries TRBV10-1 and TRBJ2-7; 8 nucleotides align to TRBD1. The sequenced sample consisted of PBMCs. The CDR3 sequence is CASSGDRSGEQYF. The DNA of the CDR3 is TGCGCCAGCAGTGGGGACAGGTCTGGCGAGCAGTACTTC.